This TCR beta chain is from a study of shared T cell receptors in the human thymus. The CDR3 is made up of 13 amino acids. V was clipped by 11 bases and J by 3 bases, with 16 bases between them. The germline gives CDR1 SNHLY, CDR2 FYNNEI. The method was immunoSEQ multiplex PCR; TCRdb's version includes in-frame clones alone and lacks a portion of them. The sample lists roughly 550,000 clones, roughly 74% occurring once. These data were also filed under a second study, of human thymus T cells.

The gene calls are TRBV2 and TRBJ1-1, with D possibly matching TRBD1 (5 bases). Sequenced: thymocytes. This TCR derives from a boy younger than two with a congenital heart defect. CDR3 nucleotides: TGTGCCTTCGAGGCGGGGGAGGACACTGAAGCTTTCTTT. Residues: CAFEAGEDTEAFF.